The TCR beta chain under discussion was sequenced for a study of glioma-infiltrating T cells after dendritic cell vaccination. Study background: Dendritic cell vaccination trial patients had either newly diagnosed or recurrent glioblastoma. Dendritic cells derived from monocytes and pulsed with autologous tumor lysate formed the vaccine.

Produced via immunoSEQ multiplex PCR; TCRdb's table is partial and in-frame only. The sample records approximately 92,000 clones, 65% to 85% being singletons. Germline V lookup: CDR1 SGHTA, CDR2 FQGNSA. There are 13 residues in the CDR3. The V end lost 3 bases, the J end lost 1 base, and 6 bases lay between the germline ends. Study results and caveats: Few patients contributed both blood and tumor specimens. Longer survival after dendritic cell vaccination followed higher pretreatment TIL content.

Concerning this clone itself: Its specificity is not known.

Time point here: after dendritic cell vaccination, including at tumor progression/relapse. The receptor was derived from a human donor with glioblastoma. The material was blood, obtained after dendritic cell vaccination. This chain links TRBV7-2 with TRBJ1-2; D possibly corresponds to TRBD1 (5 bases). The CDR3 loop is CASSLGGNYGYTF. The CDR3 DNA reads TGTGCCAGCAGCTTGGGGGGTAACTATGGCTACACCTTC.